This entry describes one T cell receptor (beta chain). Authors' analysis steps: Researchers report that nucleated cell counts were estimated from reference gene primer amplification. Produced via immunoSEQ multiplex PCR; TCRdb's table is partial and in-frame only. The V and J calls and clone size were taken over from that table, and D and trimming were inferred from the DNA. The profile shows about 310,000 clones, about nine tenths of them singletons. These data are taken from a study of blood T cell repertoires in COVID-19. Study-level information: Whether acute or convalescent, the COVID-19 samples came from the United States, Italy and Spain. The cDNA or gDNA used as material had been derived from T cells, B-cell-depleted T cells, or PBMCs.

V lost 3 bases and J 3 bases, leaving 12 bases between the germline ends. The CDR3 is 14 amino acids. Germline V gives CDR1 SGHKS, CDR2 YYEKEE (reference sequence). Specimen: peripheral blood. This sequence was found in a middle-aged man with active or convalescent COVID-19. This chain uses TRBV5-5 with TRBJ2-5; D may be TRBD1 (6 bases). The CDR3 here is CASSSGQIKETQYF. DNA of the CDR3: TGTGCCAGCAGCTCCGGACAGATTAAAGAGACCCAGTACTTC.